This T cell receptor (beta chain) was sequenced in a study of CXCR3-negative and CXCR3-positive naive CD8 T cells. Overall study: Roughly 1.5 +/- 0.3 million TRB reads came from each library, giving 110 million to 150 million in total.

Turning to this clonotype: Its antigen is unidentified.

The libraries of TRB cDNA were constructed through 5' RACE using UMI labels. From the 5' RACE reads, TCRdb lists one entry per CDR3 protein and no DNA. The sample's table shows under 85,000 distinct CDR3 sequences. Study-wide results and limits: Across naive subsets, surface CD5 expression was comparable, and TCR strength was inferred from properties of the TRB CDR3. In cryopreserved cells, CXCR3 expression partially decreased, and fresh PBMCs were used in most assays. CXCR3-negative naive cells had less hydrophobic TRB CDR3s than did CXCR3-positive naive cells.

The CDR3 totals 19 residues. The germline CDR1 and CDR2 sequences are MNHEY and SVGAGI. The chain links TRBV6-5 to TRBJ2-2; TCRdb's D call of TRBD2 is untestable without DNA. The origin of this receptor is a human donor in good health. Some clones in this sample may be carry-over from other donors' samples. The sequenced sample was naive CXCR3- CD8+ T cells from blood. Stated subset: CD45RO-CCR7+CD27+CD95- naive CD8+ T cells lacking CXCR3 (TNR3-). CDR3 protein: CASSYSPPGWASNTGELFF.